This T cell receptor (beta chain) was found in a study of cytomegalovirus exposure and HLA in healthy donors. PCR primers comprised 60 Vbeta and 13 Jbeta primers. Using immunoSEQ multiplex PCR, the repertoire was profiled, and TCRdb retains in-frame clones only, with some absent. Here the sample spans 100,000 to 150,000 clones, roughly 70% being singletons. On this clone itself: Its specificity is unknown.

Sampled while nominally healthy, donors likely had unrecorded immune exposures. Study observations and caveats: For TCR beta chains, V- and J-gene trimming was later linked to a missense DCLRE1C variant. Several of the most significant clusters appeared linked to common viral pathogens, based on a later analysis.

Germline-derived CDR1 and CDR2 are SGHTA and FQGNSA. The CDR3 length is 15 residues. With 3 bases clipped from V and 2 bases from J, the junction kept 3 bases outside the gene matches. The sequence was obtained from a man aged 30-40 years in good health and CMV-seronegative. The sample taken for sequencing was PBMCs. V is TRBV7-2 and J is TRBJ2-1; 8 bases fit TRBD2. CDR3 sequence: CASSFLAGTYNEQFF. CDR3 coding DNA: TGTGCCAGCAGCTTTTTAGCGGGAACCTACAATGAGCAGTTCTTC.